This T cell receptor (beta chain) was captured by sequencing in a study of blood T cell repertoires in COVID-19. This clone was seen more than once but under ten times. Sequencing used immunoSEQ multiplex PCR; TCRdb keeps in-frame clones, though not all of them. Of some 47,000 clones listed, roughly 87% are singletons. Germline V gives CDR1 SGHRS, CDR2 YFSETQ. V was trimmed by 8 bases and J by 5 bases, leaving 20 bases between them. This CDR3 comprises 14 residues. Material for sequencing was peripheral blood. V and J are TRBV5-1 and TRBJ2-7; a weak D match, TRBD1 (7 bases). This clonotype originated in a man between 60 and 70 years old with active COVID-19. CDR3 DNA sequence: TGCGCCAGTAAGGGGCAGGGGGGCAACCACGAGCAGTACTTC. Amino acid sequence: CASKGQGGNHEQYF.